This entry is about one TCR beta chain. Its matching antigen is unknown. Every one of the donors was a healthy Caucasian. Via MiXCR, TCRdb re-called the 5' RACE reads, giving one row per CDR3 protein. The table includes roughly 690,000 distinct CDR3 sequences, over 5% detected once. The source of the sample is a study of identical twins. Study-level results: Cross-sectional statistics underpinned the conclusions; the same donors were not followed.

CDR1 is MNHEY, CDR2 SMNVEV, per germline (reference sequence). This CDR3 has 15 amino acids. The V end was cut by 2 bases, the J end by 5 bases, with 15 bases between. The source is a man between 18 and 29 years old in good health. The gene calls are TRBV27 and TRBJ2-5; D is perhaps TRBD1 or TRBD2 (5 bases each). Sequenced material: naive T cells sorted from blood. This chain's CDR3 is CASSLIVGDRETQYF. The CDR3 coding sequence is TGTGCCAGCAGTTTAATCGTTGGGGACCGGGAGACCCAGTACTTC.